The 9 T cell receptor beta chains below were found in one sample sequenced in a study of blood T cell repertoires in COVID-19. Clones were read by immunoSEQ multiplex PCR, and TCRdb kept only the in-frame ones, dropping some. The sample yields 150,000 to 200,000 clones, around 81% seen once. The sample comprised peripheral blood. These receptors were obtained from a man between 60 and 70 years old with COVID-19, enrolled during active disease.

The gene calls are TRBV5-8 and TRBJ1-4; 7 nucleotides agree with TRBD1. Per germline, CDR1 SGHTS and CDR2 YDEGEE. V lost 4 bases to trimming and J lost 8 bases; unmatched junction nucleotides: 8. The CDR3 extends over 14 amino acids. The CDR3, as DNA: TGTGCCAGCAGCGCAGACAGGGCTAGGGAAAAACTGTTTTTT. This sequence encodes CASSADRAREKLFF. The whole variable domain, filled in from reference TRBV5-8 and TRBJ1-4, reads EAGVTQSPTHLIKTRGQQATLRCSPISGHTSVYWYQQALGLGLQFLLWYDEGEERNRGNFPPRFSGRQFPNYSSELNVNALELEDSALYLCASSADRAREKLFFGSGTQLSVL.

This chain links TRBV12-3 or TRBV12-4 with TRBJ1-5; D is undetermined. Trimming took off 6 bases at V and 4 bases at J, with 7 bases between the two ends. The CDR3 consists of 12 residues. The CDR3 is CASSRQNQPQHF. CDR3 DNA sequence: TGTGCCAGCAGCCGCCAGAATCAGCCCCAGCATTTT.

This chain links TRBV5-4 with TRBJ2-1; 8 bases are shared with TRBD1. J lost 9 bases, V lost 2 bases, and 4 bases had no gene match. The CDR3 loop spans 13 amino acids. CDR1 and CDR2 from the germline V gene are SGHNT and YYREEE (reference sequence). The CDR3 DNA follows: TGTGCCAGCAGCTTCGGACAGGGTTCTGAGCAGTTCTTC. It translates to CASSFGQGSEQFF.

This chain links TRBV3-1 (or the pseudogene TRBV3-2) with TRBJ2-2, with 8 bases identical to TRBD1. J was trimmed by 6 bases and V by 3 bases; bases with no gene match: 9. The CDR3 spans 16 residues. Germline CDR1 and CDR2: LGHDT and YNNKEL (reference sequence). CDR3 bases: TGTGCCAGCAGCCACCAAGGACAGGGTTCCCCCGGGGAGCTGTTTTTT. It translates to CASSHQGQGSPGELFF.

A remark on this clone: Mismatch with germline at one junction end may stem from a read error. The chain links TRBV19 to TRBJ2-2; TRBD1 is a possible D gene (5 bases). There are 14 residues in the CDR3. The germline gives CDR1 LNHDA, CDR2 SQIVND (reference sequence). CDR3 sequence: CASTRATNTGELFF. CDR3 DNA sequence: TGTGCTAGTACCAGGGCCACGAACACCGGGGAGCTGTTTTTT.

This sequence joins TRBV5-4 and TRBJ2-6, with D perhaps matching TRBD1 (6 bases). This CDR3 contains 15 residues. Germline V gene lookup returns CDR1 SGHNT and CDR2 YYREEE (reference sequence). The ends were cut back, 4 bases at V and 4 bases at J, with 12 bases in the middle. CDR3 nucleotide sequence: TGTGCCAGCAGCGCAACAGGGAGCGGGGCCAACGTCCTGACTTTC. Translation: CASSATGSGANVLTF.

The CDR3 region is CASSSDRAGEQYF. The DNA for the CDR3 is TGTGCCAGCAGCTCCGACCGGGCGGGGGAGCAGTACTTC. The chain joins TRBV7-2 to TRBJ2-7, with a possible D match to TRBD2 (6 bases). CDR3 length equals 13 residues. Looked up from germline, CDR1 is SGHTA and CDR2 is FQGNSA. V lost 4 bases to trimming and J lost 7 bases, with 14 bases between them.

In its sample, this clone was seen a few times. The J gene is TRBJ2-7, the V gene TRBV15; D might be TRBD2 (5 bases). This CDR3 comprises 12 residues. V lost 6 bases and J 6 bases, leaving 12 bases between the germline ends. Germline values: CDR1 LNHNV, CDR2 YYDKDF (reference sequence). In nucleotides, the CDR3 is TGTGCCACCAGACTGGGAGAGGGCGAGCAGTACTTC. Translation: CATRLGEGEQYF. The full variable domain, with the rest looked up from reference TRBV15 and TRBJ2-7, is DAMVIQNPRYQVTQFGKPVTLSCSQTLNHNVMYWYQQKSSQAPKLLFHYYDKDFNNEADTPDNFQSRRPNTSFCFLDIRSPGLGDTAMYLCATRLGEGEQYFGPGTRLTVT.

The chain combines TRBV7-8 with TRBJ2-3; perhaps TRBD1 as D (5 bases). Germline CDR1 is SGHVS and CDR2 is FQNEAQ. The V end was cut by 6 bases, the J end by 4 bases, with 17 bases between. CDR3 length: 15 amino acids. Here the CDR3 reads CASSLNQGTPDTQYF. In DNA, the CDR3 is TGTGCCAGCAGTTTAAACCAGGGTACCCCAGATACGCAGTATTTT.